Listed below are T cell receptor beta chains from one sample, sequenced in a study of CD8 T cells in Susac syndrome. TCRdb passed the immunoSEQ multiplex PCR reads through MiXCR, listing each CDR3 protein once. The data show about 300,000 distinct CDR3 sequences, approximately 85% seen once. The sample taken for sequencing was CD8+ T cells from PBMCs. Receptor source: a human donor with multiple sclerosis. Each CDR3 is given with its conserved first and last residue. The D gene is left open where the match is weak. Clone size appears in some rows only: once, few, many, or a class for an expanded clone.

TRBJ1-1	TRBV11-2	.	.	TGTGCCAGCAGCTCCCTTTTTGAAGCTTTCTTT	CASSSLFEAFF
TRBJ2-5	TRBV20-1	TRBD1	.	TGCAGTGCTAGAGATTTCACAGGGGAGCAAGAGACCCAGTACTTC	CSARDFTGEQETQYF
TRBJ2-3	TRBV28	.	.	TGTGCCAGCAGATACTCCGTTAGTAGCACAGATACGCAGTATTTT	CASRYSVSSTDTQYF
TRBJ2-7	TRBV20-1	.	.	TGCAGTGCTAGAGGTTGGGGGGTCGAGCAGTACTTC	CSARGWGVEQYF
TRBJ2-2	TRBV29-1	.	.	TGCAGCGTCCCCGGGACCCGGGCCGACGGGGAGCTGTTTTTT	CSVPGTRADGELFF
TRBJ2-7	TRBV6-5	.	.	TGTGCCAGCAGTATGAACAGGGCCTCCTACGAGCAGTACTTC	CASSMNRASYEQYF
TRBJ2-7	TRBV2	.	.	TGTGCCAGCACCCGAGCAATGGGATTGTCGGACGAGCAGTACTTC	CASTRAMGLSDEQYF
TRBJ2-1	TRBV4-3	TRBD2	.	TGCGCCAGCAGCCAAGATGGACTAGCAGGCACAAATGAGCAGTTCTTC	CASSQDGLAGTNEQFF
TRBJ2-1	TRBV7-2	TRBD1	.	TGTGCCAGCAGCTTACGACAGGGAATCTACAATGAGCAGTTCTTC	CASSLRQGIYNEQFF
TRBJ2-4	TRBV7-9	.	.	TGTGCCAGCAGCTTAGGCTTTAGTCAGGGAGACATTCAGTACTTC	CASSLGFSQGDIQYF
TRBJ2-1	TRBV4-3	.	.	TGCGCCAGCAGCCAAGTTGTTAGCCGGGATGAGCAGTTCTTC	CASSQVVSRDEQFF
TRBJ2-7	TRBV4-1	.	.	TGCGCCAGCAGCCAAGCGGTAGGTCCCACCGAGCAGTACTTC	CASSQAVGPTEQYF
TRBJ1-5	TRBV12-3/TRBV12-4	.	.	TGTGCCAGCCTCGAGTGGGCATCAGGTCAGCCCCAGCATTTT	CASLEWASGQPQHF
TRBJ2-7	TRBV11-2	TRBD1	few	TGTGCCAGCCGACCGACAGGGGGCTACGAGCAGTACTTC	CASRPTGGYEQYF
TRBJ2-7	TRBV6-1	.	.	TGTGCCAGCAGTGAAGTTCCCGGCGAGCAGTACTTC	CASSEVPGEQYF
TRBJ1-5	TRBV30	TRBD1	.	TGTGCCTGGGGACAGGGGAATTATCAGCCCCAGCATTTT	CAWGQGNYQPQHF
TRBJ2-5	TRBV28	TRBD1	.	TGTGCCAGCAGTACGCCGGGACAGGGTGTAGAGACCCAGTACTTC	CASSTPGQGVETQYF
TRBJ2-7	TRBV29-1	TRBD2	.	TGCAGCGTTGAAGATGTGGCGGGAGACCCCTACGAGCAGTACTTC	CSVEDVAGDPYEQYF
TRBJ1-1	TRBV5-1	.	.	TGCGCCAGCAGCTTGGGACAGATGGGTGACACTGAAGCTTTCTTT	CASSLGQMGDTEAFF
TRBJ2-1	TRBV6-2/TRBV6-3	.	.	TGTGCCAGCAGCAGAGCGGGCGTACTTAACAATGAGCAGTTCTTC	CASSRAGVLNNEQFF
TRBJ1-5	TRBV21-1	.	.	TGTGCCAGCAGACGGTTGAGGGAAATGGAGCGCTTAAATAGCAATCAGCCCCAGCATTTT	CASRRLREMERLNSNQPQHF
TRBJ2-5	TRBV6-6	.	.	TGTGCCAGCGATGGGAGCTATCAAGAGACCCAGTACTTC	CASDGSYQETQYF
TRBJ1-5	TRBV7-9	.	.	TGTGCCAGCAGCTGGGGCAGTAGCAATCAGCCCCAGCATTTT	CASSWGSSNQPQHF
TRBJ2-7	TRBV12-3/TRBV12-4	.	.	TGTGCCAGCAGTTCCGGGAGAGAGGGCACCTACGAGCAGTACTTC	CASSSGREGTYEQYF
TRBJ2-2	TRBV27	.	.	TGTGCCAGCAGTTTACTCCTTATCGTTGGGGGGGAGCTGTTTTTT	CASSLLLIVGGELFF
TRBJ2-5	TRBV4-3	TRBD2	.	TGCGCCAGCAGTAGAATCCTGGGGGGGGGAGAGACCCAGTACTTC	CASSRILGGGETQYF
TRBJ2-6	TRBV4-3	.	.	TGCGCCAGCAGCCAAGACAAACAGGGTTCCGTCCTGACTTTC	CASSQDKQGSVLTF